Listed below are T cell receptor beta chains from one sample, sequenced in a study of cytomegalovirus exposure and HLA in healthy donors. Method: immunoSEQ multiplex PCR; TCRdb's copy keeps in-frame clones and lacks some. Of some 140,000 clones in the sample, 85% to 90% were seen once. What was sequenced was PBMCs. The receptor set was obtained from a man between 18 and 35 years old in good health and CMV-seronegative. Both conserved end residues are part of each CDR3. A D gene is named only where the DNA matches it firmly.

j_gene,d_gene,v_gene,CDR3aa
TRBJ2-5,TRBD1,TRBV10-1,CASSYTGGSYQETQYF
TRBJ2-1,.,TRBV6-4,CASSPEIAGGEQFF
TRBJ2-5,TRBD2,TRBV11-2,CASSLRRGGETQYF
TRBJ1-5,TRBD1,TRBV19,CASNPIDRAGQPQHF
TRBJ1-5,.,TRBV18,CASSPATWASNQPQHF
TRBJ2-2,.,TRBV27,CASSLSGTGGEELFF
TRBJ1-3,.,TRBV28,CASSLQGGRDTIYF
TRBJ2-7,TRBD2,TRBV15,CATRLAGGNGEQYF
TRBJ2-1,.,TRBV21-1,CASSKALRGPYNEQFF
TRBJ1-5,.,TRBV19,CASSIDGYGNQPQHF
TRBJ1-1,TRBD1,TRBV10-1,CASRGHAPGQMNTEAFF
TRBJ1-1,.,TRBV5-4,CASTPRREGVTEAFF
TRBJ2-1,.,TRBV18,CASSPGQGREEQFF
TRBJ2-4,.,TRBV4-3,CASSQGASAGKNIQYF
TRBJ2-7,.,TRBV19,CASSRIGGIYEQYF
TRBJ2-3,.,TRBV13,CASSLESIRGTDTQYF
TRBJ1-5,.,TRBV19,CASRVEGLLNQPQHF
TRBJ2-3,TRBD2,TRBV19,CASTGLAGAQDTQYF
TRBJ2-2,.,TRBV7-9,CASSFPIAPRELFF
TRBJ2-5,TRBD2,TRBV7-9,CASSLARTTSGSAGETQYF
TRBJ1-5,TRBD1,TRBV7-8,CASSSHRDRENQPQHF
TRBJ1-6,.,TRBV7-2,CASSFWASANSPLHF
TRBJ2-4,.,TRBV2,CASTRTVAKNIQYF
TRBJ1-3,.,TRBV4-1,CASSPQTGYSGNTIYF
TRBJ1-5,TRBD1,TRBV30,CAWDRGTPTIQPQHF
TRBJ1-2,.,TRBV28,CASQGGGADLDYGYTF
TRBJ1-2,.,TRBV5-4,CASSLEAGSSYGYTF
TRBJ1-4,.,TRBV4-2,CASSRVQGATNEKLFF
TRBJ2-5,TRBD2,TRBV4-2,CASSQDGFPGGIPETQYF
TRBJ1-5,.,TRBV6-4,CASSYSGSGQPQHF
TRBJ1-2,.,TRBV19,CASSISRGRANGYTF
TRBJ1-5,.,TRBV6-1,CASRGGSNQPQHF
TRBJ1-2,.,TRBV6-4,CASSDPENYGYTF
TRBJ1-4,.,TRBV6-5,CASKSLAGINEKLFF
TRBJ2-7,.,TRBV5-6,CASSLFIYEQYF
TRBJ2-5,TRBD1,TRBV10-3,CAISGQDRSETQYF
TRBJ2-7,.,TRBV6-5,CASQTRDTELGF
TRBJ2-1,TRBD2,TRBV6-4,CASSIAGGGNEQFF
TRBJ2-7,TRBD1,TRBV7-2,CASSFPGQGASYEQYF
TRBJ1-5,.,TRBV11-2,CASSPDTGGQPQHF
TRBJ2-5,TRBD1,TRBV27,CASSTDSAGTGIGTQYF
TRBJ2-5,TRBD1,TRBV18,CASSRTGESGETQYF
TRBJ1-1,.,TRBV6-5,CASSYSQESNTEAFF
TRBJ2-1,.,TRBV30,CAWNRLSSYNEQFF
TRBJ2-7,TRBD2,TRBV28,CASIPGGAGGGYEQYF
TRBJ2-5,.,TRBV5-5,CASSRGLSQETQYF
TRBJ2-5,.,TRBV1,CTSSQAQIAGGAHF
TRBJ2-7,TRBD1,TRBV27,CASSLRDRGRHEQYF
TRBJ2-5,TRBD2,TRBV4-1,CASSHGLAGFQETQYF
TRBJ1-1,TRBD1,TRBV6-6,CASSNRGPNTEAFF
TRBJ2-7,.,TRBV5-1,CASSLRQSYEQYF
TRBJ1-3,TRBD1,TRBV13,CASSPGQISGNTIYF
TRBJ2-1,.,TRBV7-7,CASSLRRGRFNEQFF
TRBJ2-7,TRBD1,TRBV5-1,CASSLPGGSYEQYF
TRBJ2-7,.,TRBV5-1,CASSFLGNEQYF
TRBJ1-3,.,TRBV18,CASSPEVVNSGNTIYF
TRBJ1-5,.,TRBV7-8,CASSLETVASQPQHF
TRBJ2-7,.,TRBV30,CAWSGGSAGYEQYF
TRBJ2-7,TRBD1,TRBV29-1,CSVVPDRDLYEQYF